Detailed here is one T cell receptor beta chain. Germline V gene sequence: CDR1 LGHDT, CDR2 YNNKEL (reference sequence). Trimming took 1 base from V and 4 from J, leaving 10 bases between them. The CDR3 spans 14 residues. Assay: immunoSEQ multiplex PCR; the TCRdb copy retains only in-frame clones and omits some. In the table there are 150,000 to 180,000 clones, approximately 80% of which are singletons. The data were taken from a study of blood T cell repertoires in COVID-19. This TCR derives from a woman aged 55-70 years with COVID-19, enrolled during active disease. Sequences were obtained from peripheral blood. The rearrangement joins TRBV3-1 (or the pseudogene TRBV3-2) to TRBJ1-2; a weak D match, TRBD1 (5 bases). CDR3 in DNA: TGTGCCAGCAGCCAAGGGAGCAGGGCCTATGGCTACACCTTC. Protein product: CASSQGSRAYGYTF.